This TCR beta chain came from a study of neoadjuvant anti-PD-1 for oral cavity cancer. The junction had 8 bases not matched to a gene; V was cut back by 5 bases and J by 5 bases. This CDR3 is 15 amino acids long. The germline gives CDR1 MRHNA, CDR2 SNTAGT. Blood cells were analyzed directly, without culture or expansion. Assay used: immunoSEQ multiplex PCR; TCRdb lists only in-frame clones, some missing. The sample comprises approximately 74,000 clones, around 80% of which are singletons, and over 2.5% rests with the top ten. The table lists this clone with a count of one. The chain joins TRBV6-4 to TRBJ2-5, with 10 nucleotides matching TRBD2. Sequenced here: PBMCs, sampled before nivolumab (anti-PD-1) treatment. This sequence originates from a person between 40 and 80 years old with oral cavity squamous cell carcinoma. CDR3 in DNA: TGTGCCAGCAGTCTTCTAGCGGGAGACCGGGAGACCCAGTACTTC. It is translated as CASSLLAGDRETQYF.